This T cell receptor (beta chain) appears in the sequencing data of a study of regulatory T cells in long-lasting Graves disease. General observations from the study: Patients whose Graves' disease persisted exhibited lower TCR diversity than those newly diagnosed.

Turning to this clonotype: Its antigen is not known.

The time point denotes: persistent/refractory GD, antithyroid drugs over 5 years with positive TRAb. The TCR library was made from RNA extracted from PBMCs. Libraries of TCR beta came from iRepertoire HTBI primers plus Arm-PCR of CDR3 regions. Under the authors' procedure: In the combined samples, approximately 62 TRBV and 14 TRBJ segments were identified. Each CDR3 protein is one row after TCRdb ran MiXCR on the multiplex PCR reads. The V and J calls here are based on TCRdb, not the publication. Among 650,000 to 700,000 distinct CDR3 sequences listed, approximately 31% were seen once. This TCR derives from a female donor with Graves disease. The sample here was peripheral blood mononuclear cells (PBMCs), taken when the disease was refractory, from a patient treated with antithyroid drugs.

The CDR3 here is CASSLAAEGTEAFF. The DNA for the CDR3 is TGTGCCAGCAGCTTAGCGGCGGAAGGCACTGAAGCTTTCTTT. This chain connects TRBV7-9 to TRBJ1-1; D unclear. The CDR3 is 14 amino acids. V shed 0 bases and J shed 4 bases, with 9 bases lying between them. Germline-derived CDR1 and CDR2 are SEHNR and FQNEAQ (reference sequence).